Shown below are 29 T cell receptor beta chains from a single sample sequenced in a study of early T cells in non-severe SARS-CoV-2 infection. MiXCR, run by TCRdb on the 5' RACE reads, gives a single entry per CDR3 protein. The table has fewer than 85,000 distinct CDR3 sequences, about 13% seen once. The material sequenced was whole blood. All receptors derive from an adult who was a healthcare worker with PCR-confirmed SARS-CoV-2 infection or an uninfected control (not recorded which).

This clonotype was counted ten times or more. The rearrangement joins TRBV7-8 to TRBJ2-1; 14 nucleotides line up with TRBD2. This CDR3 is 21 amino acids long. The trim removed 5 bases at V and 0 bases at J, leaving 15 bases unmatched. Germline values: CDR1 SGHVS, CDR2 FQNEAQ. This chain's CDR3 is CASSRLTGLAGADSSYNEQFF. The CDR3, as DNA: TGTGCCAGCAGCCGGTTAACGGGACTAGCGGGAGCAGATAGCTCCTACAATGAGCAGTTCTTC.

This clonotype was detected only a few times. DNA of the CDR3: TGTGCCATCAGTGGTATTGGTCTAGACGTATACAATGAGCAGTTCTTC. Protein sequence: CAISGIGLDVYNEQFF. V and J are TRBV10-3 and TRBJ2-1; D is unclear. The V gene's germline CDR1 is ENHRY and CDR2 SYGVKD. The germline V and J ends were trimmed by 4 bases and 4 bases, with 17 bases remaining between them. This CDR3 has 16 amino acids.

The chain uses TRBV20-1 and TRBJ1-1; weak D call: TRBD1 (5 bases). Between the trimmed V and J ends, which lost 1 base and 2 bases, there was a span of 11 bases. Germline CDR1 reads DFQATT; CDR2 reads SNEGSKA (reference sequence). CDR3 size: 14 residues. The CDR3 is CSARANRINTEAFF. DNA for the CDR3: TGCAGTGCTAGAGCGAACAGGATAAACACTGAAGCTTTCTTT.

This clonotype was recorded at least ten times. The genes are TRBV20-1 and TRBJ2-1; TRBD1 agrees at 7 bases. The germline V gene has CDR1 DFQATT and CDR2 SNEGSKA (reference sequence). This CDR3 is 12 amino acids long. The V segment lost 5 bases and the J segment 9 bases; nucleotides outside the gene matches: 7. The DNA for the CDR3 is TGCAGTGCTTCATACAGGGGCGGTGAGCAGTTCTTC. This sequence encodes CSASYRGGEQFF.

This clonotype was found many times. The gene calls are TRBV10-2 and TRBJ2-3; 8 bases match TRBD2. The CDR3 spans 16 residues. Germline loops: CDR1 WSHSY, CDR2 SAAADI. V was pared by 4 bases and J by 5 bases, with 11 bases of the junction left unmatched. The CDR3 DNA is TGCGCCAGCAGTGCTCGGGGACGGGGGGGGAGAGATACGCAGTATTTT. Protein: CASSARGRGGRDTQYF.

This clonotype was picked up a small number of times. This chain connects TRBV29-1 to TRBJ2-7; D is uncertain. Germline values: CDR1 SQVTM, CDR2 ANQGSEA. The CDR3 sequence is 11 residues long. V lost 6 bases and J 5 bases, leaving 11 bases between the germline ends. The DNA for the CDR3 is TGCAGCGTCGACCAGTGGAACGAGCAGTACTTC. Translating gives CSVDQWNEQYF.

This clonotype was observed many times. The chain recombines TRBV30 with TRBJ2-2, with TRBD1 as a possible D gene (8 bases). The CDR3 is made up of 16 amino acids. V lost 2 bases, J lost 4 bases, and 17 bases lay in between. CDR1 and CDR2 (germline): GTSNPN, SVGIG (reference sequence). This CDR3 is CAWSPRQGRVTGELFF. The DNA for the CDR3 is TGTGCCTGGAGTCCTCGACAGGGGAGGGTCACCGGGGAGCTGTTTTTT.

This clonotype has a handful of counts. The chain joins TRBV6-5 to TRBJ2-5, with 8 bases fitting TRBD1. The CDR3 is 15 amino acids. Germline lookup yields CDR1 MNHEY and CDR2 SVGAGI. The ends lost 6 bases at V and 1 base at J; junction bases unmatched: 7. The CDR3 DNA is TGTGCCAGCAGAACCATTGGGACAGGCCAAGAGACCCAGTACTTC. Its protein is CASRTIGTGQETQYF.

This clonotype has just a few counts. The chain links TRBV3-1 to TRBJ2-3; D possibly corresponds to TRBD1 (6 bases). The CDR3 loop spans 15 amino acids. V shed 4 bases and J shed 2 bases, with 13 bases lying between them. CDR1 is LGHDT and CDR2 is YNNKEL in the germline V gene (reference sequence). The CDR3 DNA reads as TGTGCCAGCAGCCCCGGACAGTCAGTCACAGATACGCAGTATTTT. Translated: CASSPGQSVTDTQYF.

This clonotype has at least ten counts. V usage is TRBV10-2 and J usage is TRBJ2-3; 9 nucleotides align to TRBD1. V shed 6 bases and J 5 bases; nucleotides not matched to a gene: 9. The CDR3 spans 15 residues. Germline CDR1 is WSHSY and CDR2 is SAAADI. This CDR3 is CASREQQGAGDTQYF. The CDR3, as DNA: TGCGCCAGCAGGGAACAACAGGGGGCCGGAGATACGCAGTATTTT.

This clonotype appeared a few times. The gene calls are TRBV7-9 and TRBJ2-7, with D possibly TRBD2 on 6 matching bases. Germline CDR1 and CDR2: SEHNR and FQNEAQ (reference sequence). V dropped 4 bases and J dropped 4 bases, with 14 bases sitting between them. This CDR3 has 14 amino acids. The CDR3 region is CASSWSGTDYEQYF. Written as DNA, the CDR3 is TGTGCCAGCAGCTGGTCCGGGACTGATTACGAGCAGTACTTC.

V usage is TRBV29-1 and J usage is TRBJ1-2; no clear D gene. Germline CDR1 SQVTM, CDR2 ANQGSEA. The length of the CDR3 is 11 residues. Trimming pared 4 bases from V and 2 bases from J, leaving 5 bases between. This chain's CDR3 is CSVAGNYGYTF. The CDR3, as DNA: TGCAGCGTTGCTGGGAACTATGGCTACACCTTC.

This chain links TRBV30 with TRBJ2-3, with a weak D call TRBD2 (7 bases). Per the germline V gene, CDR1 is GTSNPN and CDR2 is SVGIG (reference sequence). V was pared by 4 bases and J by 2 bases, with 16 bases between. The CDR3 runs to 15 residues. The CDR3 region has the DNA TGTGCCTGGAATAGGGGCGGGGGCCCCACAGATACGCAGTATTTT. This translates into CAWNRGGGPTDTQYF.

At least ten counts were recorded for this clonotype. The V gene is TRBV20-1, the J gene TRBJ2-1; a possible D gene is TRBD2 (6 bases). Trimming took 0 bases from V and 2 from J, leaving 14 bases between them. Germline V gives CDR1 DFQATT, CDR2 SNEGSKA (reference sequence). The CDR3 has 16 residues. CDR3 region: CSARDRDSGAYNEQFF. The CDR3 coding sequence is TGCAGTGCTAGAGATAGGGACTCCGGAGCCTACAATGAGCAGTTCTTC.

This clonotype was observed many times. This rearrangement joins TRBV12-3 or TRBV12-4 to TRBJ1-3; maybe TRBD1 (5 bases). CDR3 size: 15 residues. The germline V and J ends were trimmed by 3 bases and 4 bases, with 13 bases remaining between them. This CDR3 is CASSFAGGVGNTIYF. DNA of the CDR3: TGTGCCAGCAGTTTTGCCGGGGGTGTAGGAAACACCATATATTTT.

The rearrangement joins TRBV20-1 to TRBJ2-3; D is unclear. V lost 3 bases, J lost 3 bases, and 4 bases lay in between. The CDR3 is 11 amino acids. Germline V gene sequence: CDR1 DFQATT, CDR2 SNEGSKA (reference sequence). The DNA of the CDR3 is TGCAGTGCTAGGGTTACAGATACGCAGTATTTT. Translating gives CSARVTDTQYF.

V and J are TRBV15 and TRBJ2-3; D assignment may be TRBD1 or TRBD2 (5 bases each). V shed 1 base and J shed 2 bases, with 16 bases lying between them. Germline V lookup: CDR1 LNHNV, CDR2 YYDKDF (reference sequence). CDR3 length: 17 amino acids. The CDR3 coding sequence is TGTGCCACCAGCAGAGGGGACGCGTGGGAACTCACAGATACGCAGTATTTT. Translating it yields CATSRGDAWELTDTQYF.

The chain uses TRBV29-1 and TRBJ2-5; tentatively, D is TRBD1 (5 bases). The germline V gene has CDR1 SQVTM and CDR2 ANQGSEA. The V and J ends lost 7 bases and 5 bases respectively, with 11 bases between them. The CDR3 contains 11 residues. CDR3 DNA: TGCAGCGCAGGGATCCAGGAGACCCAGTACTTC. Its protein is CSAGIQETQYF.

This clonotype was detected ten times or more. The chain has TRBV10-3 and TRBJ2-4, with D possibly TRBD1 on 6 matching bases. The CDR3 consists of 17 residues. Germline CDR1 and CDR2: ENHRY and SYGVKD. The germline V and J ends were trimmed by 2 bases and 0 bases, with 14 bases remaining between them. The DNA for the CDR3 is TGTGCCATCAGTGAGGGAAGGGGGATAGTAGCCAAAAACATTCAGTACTTC. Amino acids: CAISEGRGIVAKNIQYF.

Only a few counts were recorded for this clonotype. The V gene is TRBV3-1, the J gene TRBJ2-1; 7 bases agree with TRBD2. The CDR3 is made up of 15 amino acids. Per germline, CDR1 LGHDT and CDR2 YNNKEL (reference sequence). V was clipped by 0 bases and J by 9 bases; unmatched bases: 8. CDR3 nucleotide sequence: TGTGCCAGCAGCCAAGAGGGCCCGGGGGGACGTGAGCAGTTCTTC. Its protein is CASSQEGPGGREQFF.

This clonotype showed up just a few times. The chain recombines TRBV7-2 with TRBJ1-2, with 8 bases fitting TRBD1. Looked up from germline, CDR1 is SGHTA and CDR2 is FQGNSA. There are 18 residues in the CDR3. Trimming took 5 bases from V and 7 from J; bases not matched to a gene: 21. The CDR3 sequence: CASSPGQGRWDALGGYTF. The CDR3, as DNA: TGTGCCAGCAGCCCCGGACAGGGAAGATGGGATGCTCTAGGTGGCTACACCTTC.

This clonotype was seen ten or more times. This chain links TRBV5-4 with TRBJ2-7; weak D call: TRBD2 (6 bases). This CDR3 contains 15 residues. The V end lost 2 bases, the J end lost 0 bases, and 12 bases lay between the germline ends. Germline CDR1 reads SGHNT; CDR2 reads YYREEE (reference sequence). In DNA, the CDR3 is TGTGCCAGCAGCTTCGGTCGGGGGAGCTCCTACGAGCAGTACTTC. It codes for CASSFGRGSSYEQYF. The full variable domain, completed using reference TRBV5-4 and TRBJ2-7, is ETGVTQSPTHLIKTRGQQVTLRCSSQSGHNTVSWYQQALGQGPQFIFQYYREEENGRGNFPPRFSGLQFPNYSSELNVNALELDDSALYLCASSFGRGSSYEQYFGPGTRLTVT.

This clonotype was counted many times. DNA for the CDR3: TGTGCCAGCAGCACGTTAGCGGGGGGGCCGTCAGATACGCAGTATTTT. Translated, it gives CASSTLAGGPSDTQYF. The chain links TRBV7-6 to TRBJ2-3; TRBD2 matches 11 bases. Losses at the gene ends were 5 bases for V and 4 bases for J; bases not matched to a gene: 8. Germline values: CDR1 SGHVS, CDR2 FNYEAQ. The CDR3 is 16 residues long.

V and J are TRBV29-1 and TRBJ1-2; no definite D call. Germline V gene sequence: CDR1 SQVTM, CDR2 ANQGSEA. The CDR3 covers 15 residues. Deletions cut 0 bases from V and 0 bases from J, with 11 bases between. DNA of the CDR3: TGCAGCGTTGAAGACTCGGCCCCTGCTAACTATGGCTACACCTTC. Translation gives CSVEDSAPANYGYTF.

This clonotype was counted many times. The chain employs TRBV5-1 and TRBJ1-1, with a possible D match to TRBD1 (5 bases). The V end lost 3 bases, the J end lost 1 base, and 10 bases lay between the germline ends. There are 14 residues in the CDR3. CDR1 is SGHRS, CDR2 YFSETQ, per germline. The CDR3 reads CASSYGTANTEAFF. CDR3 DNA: TGCGCCAGCAGCTACGGGACGGCGAACACTGAAGCTTTCTTT.

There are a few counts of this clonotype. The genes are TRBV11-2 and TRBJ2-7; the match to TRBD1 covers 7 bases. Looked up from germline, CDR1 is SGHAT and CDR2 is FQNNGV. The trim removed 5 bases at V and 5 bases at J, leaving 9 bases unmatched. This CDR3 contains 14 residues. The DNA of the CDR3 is TGTGCCAGCAGCGATCGATCCCAGGGGGACGAGCAGTACTTC. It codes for CASSDRSQGDEQYF.

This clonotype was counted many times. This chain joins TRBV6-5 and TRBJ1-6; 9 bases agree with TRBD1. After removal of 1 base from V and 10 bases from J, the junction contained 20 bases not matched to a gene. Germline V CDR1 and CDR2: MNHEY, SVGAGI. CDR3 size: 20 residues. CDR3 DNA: TGTGCCAGCAGTTACTTGCCGGGACAGGGTTCTGGAATGCGCGGCTCACCCCTCCACTTT. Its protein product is CASSYLPGQGSGMRGSPLHF.

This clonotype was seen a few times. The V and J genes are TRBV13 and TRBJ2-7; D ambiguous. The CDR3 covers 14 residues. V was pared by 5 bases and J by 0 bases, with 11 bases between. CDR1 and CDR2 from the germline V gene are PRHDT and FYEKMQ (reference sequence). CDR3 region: CASSNVRDSYEQYF. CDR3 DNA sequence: TGTGCCAGCAGCAACGTAAGGGACTCCTACGAGCAGTACTTC.

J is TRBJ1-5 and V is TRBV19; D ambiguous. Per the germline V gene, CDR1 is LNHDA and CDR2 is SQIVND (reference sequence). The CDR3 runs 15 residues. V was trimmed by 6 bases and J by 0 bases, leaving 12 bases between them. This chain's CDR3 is CASRGQPNSNQPQHF. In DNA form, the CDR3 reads TGTGCCAGTAGAGGGCAGCCTAATAGCAATCAGCCCCAGCATTTT.